Detailed here is one T cell receptor (beta chain). What it binds is unknown. This may stem from a read error, because a much larger clone lies one nucleotide away. This CDR3 has 15 amino acids. Trimming removed 1 base from V and 6 bases from J, with 10 bases in between. Germline V gives CDR1 SGHAT, CDR2 FQNNGV. Every bit of the isolated RNA underwent reverse transcription, so sequencing read expressed TCRB transcripts. Repertoires were generated with immunoSEQ multiplex PCR, while TCRdb's copy carries only in-frame clones and drops some. The sample includes 120,000 or so clones, approximately 15% of them seen just once. These data originate in a study of beta chain features in type 1 diabetes. Regarding the study as a whole: For Type 1 diabetes patients, all four CD4+ subsets carried TCRB CDR3s that were moderately but significantly shorter.

Material for sequencing was central memory CD4+ T cells from blood. The clonotype comes from a man aged 18 to 35 with type 1 diabetes. The chain combines TRBV11-2 with TRBJ2-6; possibly TRBD1 for D (5 bases). CDR3 sequence: CASSLVGAQANVLTF. The CDR3 coding sequence is TGTGCCAGCAGCTTAGTTGGGGCGCAGGCCAACGTCCTGACTTTC.